Detailed here is one TCR beta chain. The data stem from a study of Ad26.COV2.S vaccination and SARS-CoV-2 variants. Looking at the study overall: Among those in the COV1001 Ad26.COV2.S trial arm was the donor. Into the muscle, Ad26.COV2.S was dosed once or twice, 56 days apart.

Repertoires were generated with immunoSEQ multiplex PCR, while TCRdb's copy carries only in-frame clones and drops some. The sample lists about 440,000 clones, less than 95% occurring once. Specified treatment: roughly 18 received Ad26.COV2.S at low or high dose, single or two shots; 5 received placebo; per-sample allocation not given. Sampling occurred on day 63 after the first vaccine or placebo injection. Germline V CDR1 and CDR2: LGHNA, YNFKEQ. CDR3 length equals 16 residues. Trimming removed 0 bases from V and 6 bases from J; junction bases left unmatched: 4. This sequence was found in a person aged 18-65 years who received the Ad26.COV2.S COVID-19 vaccine or a placebo. The rearrangement uses TRBV4-2 and TRBJ2-1, with 11 nucleotides matching TRBD2. The material was peripheral blood, obtained in a trial of Ad26.COV2.S vaccine versus placebo. The CDR3: CASSQDWGLAANEQFF. The CDR3 DNA reads as TGTGCCAGCAGCCAAGATTGGGGACTAGCGGCCAATGAGCAGTTCTTC.